This T cell receptor (beta chain) was captured in a study of CD8 T cells in ankylosing spondylitis. Of note for this clonotype: The target antigen is unknown.

Germline V gene sequence: CDR1 SGHRS, CDR2 YFSETQ. The CDR3 is 16 amino acids. V was cut by 0 bases and J by 4 bases, with 16 bases left in between. Whole-study results and caveats: As reported, disease-linked clones showed significant enrichment in matched ankylosing spondylitis synovial fluid.

It was by quantitative 5'-RACE with molecular barcodes that TCR beta libraries were made. TCRdb passed the 5' RACE reads through MiXCR, listing each CDR3 protein once. The top ten hold around 8% of the sample, which has a few hundred thousand distinct CDR3 sequences, around 18% seen once. The TCR was taken from a male donor with ankylosing spondylitis or in good health (not recorded which). The sample consisted of blood, either unsorted or a sorted T cell fraction (not recorded which). The chain uses TRBV5-1 and TRBJ1-1; no clear D gene. The CDR3 DNA follows: TGCGCCAGCAGCTTGGCTGGGGTCGGCGACCCCACTGAAGCTTTCTTT. Protein: CASSLAGVGDPTEAFF.